This T cell receptor beta chain was recovered during a study of blood T cell repertoires in COVID-19 (dated by TCRdb to the early 2020s). Background for the entire study: Collaborator samples came from the United States, Italy and Spain and covered acute and convalescent phases of COVID-19. The material from the prospective study consisted of cDNA or gDNA derived from T cells, B-cell-depleted T cells, or PBMCs. Subjects who had been exposed to COVID-19, were actively infected with it, or had recovered from it provided the deeply sampled blood TCRbeta repertoires that made up the dataset. A freely available public database, intended as a resource for researchers studying the immune response to SARS-CoV-2, is where the repertoires were released. Samples came from the ongoing ImmuneRACE study (first 160 participants) plus 1,254 subjects from 6 global collaborators. A de-identified subject ID, COVID-19 status, age in years and sex were almost always included in the sample metadata. Where available, HLA class I and class II types were obtained from metadata supplied by the sample provider rather than from assay-based typing. Overall study outcomes, separate from this receptor: How much clinical and demographic metadata was included differed by source and by participant, and the metadata was provided uncurated.

A remark on this clone: No antigen is known for it. No base qualities exist here, and no much larger clone lies one base off it.

TCRbeta CDR3 regions were amplified from genomic DNA using the immunoSEQ Assay, a bias-controlled multiplex PCR. The authors' analysis ran thus. The number of nucleated cells in each sample was estimated from the amplification of reference gene primers within the assay. To quantify the absolute abundance of each unique TCRbeta CDR3 rearrangement, sequence reads were collapsed and filtered. For each sample, productive Simpson clonality was calculated as the square root of Simpson's diversity index across productive rearrangements. The table comes from immuneACCESS by way of TCRdb, which keeps in-frame sequences with V and J called. Part of the clones is missing from these tables; in studies checked, under half for an unresolved V gene and the rest for unknown reasons. V, J and clone size reflect that table, while D and trimming were determined from the DNA. For this sample there are 330,000 or so clones; roughly 90% appear just once. The ten largest clones add up to 9.5% to 10% of the sample.

At one collaborating source in Seattle, patients were enrolled during active infection and were followed longitudinally through the course of disease. Whole blood was collected in K2EDTA tubes by collaborating institutions according to the institutions' own protocols. For TCRbeta analysis, collaborators shipped samples in one of three forms: frozen whole blood, isolated PBMCs, or DNA extracted from either of those sample types. Its CDR3 holds 14 amino acids, cysteine through phenylalanine. The read is trimmed to its CDR3 DNA, 42 bases read in frame from base 1. Via the germline V gene, CDR1 is SNHLY and CDR2 FYNNEI. V is pared back by 5 bases and J by 5 bases, with 16 bases lying between the germline termini.

Sequencing was performed on peripheral blood. This chain joins TRBV2 to TRBJ2-7; TRBD2 might be the D gene, on 6 matching bases. This clonotype was sampled from a man younger than 45 with COVID-19, enrolled during active disease. The encoded CDR3 is CASSPGDRGNEQYF. The base sequence is TGTGCCAGCAGTCCGGGAGACAGAGGAAACGAGCAGTACTTC.